Following are 10 T cell receptor beta chains from one sample sequenced in a study of identical twins. MiXCR was run by TCRdb on the 5' RACE reads, yielding one entry per CDR3 protein. The sample carries some 630,000 distinct CDR3 sequences, around 7.4% recorded once. This sample was also put to use in a study of yellow fever vaccine responses in identical twins.

The specimen sequenced was PBMCs. These receptor sequences come from a woman aged 18-29 years in good health.

This clonotype was recorded a few times. V gene TRBV7-9 combines with J gene TRBJ1-1; weak D call: TRBD1 (6 bases). Germline CDR1 is SEHNR and CDR2 is FQNEAQ (reference sequence). The CDR3 spans 15 residues. The V gene lost 5 bases and the J gene lost 4 bases, with 17 bases spanning the gap. This chain's CDR3 is CASSPAGGPATEAFF. The CDR3 coding sequence is TGTGCCAGCAGCCCAGCTGGGGGGCCGGCCACTGAAGCTTTCTTT.

This clonotype was detected many times. The chain is built from TRBV5-6 and TRBJ2-7; 9 positions agree with TRBD1. The CDR3 has 16 residues. V was clipped by 0 bases and J by 2 bases; unmatched bases: 6. Germline CDR1 and CDR2: SGHDT and YYEEEE. CDR3 coding DNA: TGTGCCAGCAGCTTGGTCGGGACAGGGAATACCTACGAGCAGTACGTC. This codes for CASSLVGTGNTYEQYV.

This clonotype was counted at least ten times. This chain uses TRBV3-1 with TRBJ1-5; no definite D call. V shed 0 bases and J shed 4 bases, with 7 bases lying between them. Germline loops: CDR1 LGHDT, CDR2 YNNKEL (reference sequence). The CDR3 totals 14 residues. The CDR3 reads CASSQDSGNQPQHF. The CDR3 DNA is TGTGCCAGCAGCCAAGATTCCGGGAATCAGCCCCAGCATTTT.

This clonotype has only a few counts. V gene TRBV6-1 combines with J gene TRBJ2-2, with a weak D call TRBD2 (6 bases). Germline loops: CDR1 MNHNS, CDR2 SASEGT. V lost 7 bases, J lost 6 bases, and 12 bases lay in between. There are 13 residues in the CDR3. The CDR3 here is CASTLREAGELFF. The CDR3 DNA is TGTGCCAGCACCCTAAGGGAGGCCGGGGAGCTGTTTTTT.

This sequence joins TRBV11-2 and TRBJ2-1; no definite D call. The CDR3 is 15 amino acids. V lost 1 base, J lost 3 bases, and 10 bases lay in between. Germline values: CDR1 SGHAT, CDR2 FQNNGV. The CDR3 here is CASSLGSADYNEQFF. CDR3 nucleotide sequence: TGTGCCAGCAGCTTAGGGTCCGCAGACTACAATGAGCAGTTCTTC.

This clonotype has a handful of counts. The chain carries TRBV11-2 and TRBJ2-7, with 9 bases matching TRBD2. Per germline, CDR1 SGHAT and CDR2 FQNNGV. The CDR3 is 17 residues long. J was trimmed by 5 bases and V by 5 bases; bases with no gene match: 16. The CDR3 DNA sequence: TGTGCCAGCAGCCCAAGCGGGAGGTCCCCTATATGGGACGAGCAGTACGTC. Protein product: CASSPSGRSPIWDEQYV.

This clonotype was picked up many times. The chain links TRBV12-3 or TRBV12-4 to TRBJ1-1; D is undetermined. Trimming removed 4 bases from V and 0 bases from J, with 9 bases in between. The CDR3 is 14 residues long. The CDR3 is CASSSQRLNTEAFF. The CDR3 coding sequence is TGTGCCAGCAGTTCTCAGAGACTGAACACTGAAGCTTTCTTT.

This clonotype was seen ten or more times. The chain couples TRBV12-3 or TRBV12-4 to TRBJ1-6, with TRBD1 matching over 9 bases. This CDR3 has 16 amino acids. V was clipped by 0 bases and J by 8 bases; unmatched bases: 5. The CDR3 bases are TGTGCCAGCAGTTTAGCGATGGGACAGGGTTATTCACCCCTCCACTTT. This encodes CASSLAMGQGYSPLHF.

The CDR3 nucleotides read TGCAGTGCTAGAGATACCCGACAGGGAGTGACGGATACGCAGTATTTT. Translated: CSARDTRQGVTDTQYF. The chain links TRBV20-1 to TRBJ2-3; TRBD1 agrees at 7 bases. CDR1 is DFQATT and CDR2 is SNEGSKA in the germline V gene (reference sequence). With 0 bases clipped from V and 6 bases from J, the junction kept 12 bases outside the gene matches. There are 16 residues in the CDR3.

This clonotype has a handful of counts. The chain employs TRBV20-1 and TRBJ2-7, with D possibly matching TRBD1 (6 bases). In germline, CDR1 is DFQATT, CDR2 SNEGSKA (reference sequence). V dropped 0 bases and J dropped 4 bases, with 16 bases sitting between them. This CDR3 is built from 15 residues. In DNA form, the CDR3 reads TGCAGTGCTAGAGATAAGACCAGGGGTGGGTACGAGCAGTACGTC. Translated: CSARDKTRGGYEQYV.